Shown below are 18 T cell receptor beta chains from a single sample sequenced in a study of read filtering for tumor transcriptome and immune sequencing. From roughly 390 ng of RNA, a library with molecular barcoded alpha/delta and beta/gamma adaptors was made. TCRdb re-called the reads through MiXCR, storing one row per CDR3 protein. The sample records around 38,000 distinct CDR3 sequences, about 13% being singletons. The sample comprised a population of CD138-negative cells sorted from bone marrow. The receptors were gathered from a donor at least 40 years old with multiple myeloma.

In this sample, this clonotype turned up many times. The J gene is TRBJ2-5, the V gene TRBV7-6; D is perhaps TRBD2 (6 bases). Deletions cut 4 bases from V and 5 bases from J, with 14 bases between. The CDR3 loop spans 14 amino acids. Per the germline V gene, CDR1 is SGHVS and CDR2 is FNYEAQ. CDR3 sequence reads: CASSSAEGMETQYF. The CDR3 bases are TGTGCCAGCAGCTCAGCGGAGGGGATGGAGACCCAGTACTTC.

This clonotype was found many times. The chain uses TRBV12-3 or TRBV12-4 and TRBJ2-1; 14 nucleotides line up with TRBD2. The CDR3 length is 19 residues. The V gene end was trimmed by 3 bases and the J gene end by 7 bases; junction bases not matched to a gene: 14. The CDR3 nucleotides are TGTGCCAGCAGTTTTCGGGGACTAGCGGGAGTCGGCCCTTTGAATGAGCAGTTCTTC. Its translation: CASSFRGLAGVGPLNEQFF.

Many counts were recorded for this clonotype. V usage is TRBV29-1 and J usage is TRBJ2-6; D is ambiguous. The V gene's germline CDR1 is SQVTM and CDR2 ANQGSEA. This CDR3 has 13 amino acids. Trimming took off 6 bases at V and 4 bases at J, with 10 bases between the two ends. The CDR3 is CSVQKSGANVLTF. CDR3 nucleotides: TGCAGCGTACAGAAGTCCGGGGCCAACGTCCTGACTTTC.

About this clonotype: Possible read error: a much larger clone is one base away. The V and J genes are TRBV5-1 and TRBJ2-3; D uncertain. Trimming stripped 7 bases from V and 4 bases from J, with 10 bases between. Germline V gene data show CDR1 as SGHRS and CDR2 as YFSETQ. CDR3 size: 12 residues. Written as DNA, the CDR3 is TGCGCCAGCGGGCAGGATGCAGATACGCAGTATTTT. Translated, it gives CASGQDADTQYF.

J is TRBJ1-4 and V is TRBV2; D is perhaps TRBD1 (5 bases). The germline gives CDR1 SNHLY, CDR2 FYNNEI. Trimming left V 7 bases short and J 3 bases short, with 12 bases between. The CDR3 runs 14 residues. The CDR3 is CASNQAGPNEKLFF. As DNA, the CDR3 is TGTGCCAGCAATCAGGCAGGGCCTAATGAAAAACTGTTTTTT.

The table lists this clonotype with many counts. The chain has TRBV4-2 and TRBJ2-2; tentatively, D is TRBD2 (6 bases). The V gene's germline CDR1 is LGHNA and CDR2 YNFKEQ. Deletions cut 4 bases from V and 1 base from J, with 16 bases between. The CDR3 is made up of 17 amino acids. CDR3 DNA: TGTGCCAGCAGCCTTCTCCGCTGGCGGGAGAACACCGGGGAGCTGTTTTTT. Protein sequence: CASSLLRWRENTGELFF.

Concerning this clonotype: A much larger clonotype is one base distant, so this may be a read error. The chain has TRBV28 and TRBJ2-7; TRBD2 might be the D (5 bases). CDR1 is MDHEN, CDR2 SYDVKM, per germline. The CDR3 consists of 16 residues. In DNA form, the CDR3 reads TGTGCCAGCAGTCAGACCTCAGCGGCCTCCTCCTACGAGCAGTGCTTC. Translation gives CASSQTSAASSYEQCF.

In this sample, this clonotype turned up a few times. The J gene is TRBJ1-2, the V gene TRBV19, with TRBD1 identical over 7 bases. The CDR3 is made up of 15 amino acids. V lost 6 bases and J lost 0; bases outside the gene matches: 7. Germline CDR1 LNHDA, CDR2 SQIVND (reference sequence). In DNA form, the CDR3 reads TGTGCCAGTAGCCCGACAGGGCTAGCTAACTATGGCTACACCTTC. Encoded protein: CASSPTGLANYGYTF.

This clonotype was picked up many times. V and J are TRBV20-1 and TRBJ2-5, with D hard to call. The CDR3 runs 11 residues. CDR1 is DFQATT and CDR2 is SNEGSKA in the germline V gene (reference sequence). Trimming took off 0 bases at V and 5 bases at J, with 4 bases between the two ends. CDR3 sequence reads: CSARDEETQYF. The CDR3 DNA reads as TGCAGTGCTAGAGATGAGGAGACCCAGTACTTC.

As to this clonotype: Mismatch with germline at one junction end may stem from a read error. The chain joins TRBV4-3 to TRBJ2-3, with a tentative D call TRBD2 (6 bases). The CDR3 length is 13 residues. CDR1 and CDR2 from the germline V gene are LGHNA and YSLEER. The CDR3 coding sequence is TGTGCCAGCAGCTTAGGAGGGGAGGATACGCAGTATTTT. It encodes CASSLGGEDTQYF.

Many counts were recorded for this clonotype. This rearrangement joins TRBV7-2 to TRBJ1-5; 9 bases agree with TRBD1. V was clipped by 6 bases and J by 1 base; unmatched bases: 10. CDR3 length: 17 amino acids. The germline V gene has CDR1 SGHTA and CDR2 FQGNSA. The DNA for the CDR3 is TGTGCCAGCAGTCAAGACCACACAGGGGGCAGCAATCAGCCCCAGCATTTT. Its protein is CASSQDHTGGSNQPQHF.

This clonotype was recorded many times. The J gene is TRBJ1-1, the V gene TRBV5-1; TRBD1 might be the D (5 bases). CDR1 and CDR2 (germline): SGHRS, YFSETQ. This CDR3 has 12 amino acids. Trimming pared 4 bases from V and 6 bases from J, leaving 10 bases between. The CDR3 DNA sequence: TGCGCCAGCAGCGCCCCGGGGGCTGAAGCTTTCTTT. Translation gives CASSAPGAEAFF.

The sample holds many counts of this clonotype. This chain uses TRBV3-1 with TRBJ2-6, with TRBD1 as a possible D gene (5 bases). Germline V gene sequence: CDR1 LGHDT, CDR2 YNNKEL (reference sequence). The length of the CDR3 is 17 residues. V gave up 8 bases and J gave up 0 bases, with 17 bases separating them. CDR3 DNA sequence: TGTGCCAGCGAGCCATCCCAGGGCCGCTCTGGGGCCAACGTCCTGACTTTC. Translation: CASEPSQGRSGANVLTF.

This clonotype was found many times. V is TRBV20-1 and J is TRBJ1-5; a weak D match, TRBD1 (5 bases). V lost 0 bases to trimming and J lost 2 bases, with 14 bases between them. CDR3 length: 16 amino acids. Germline assignment: CDR1 DFQATT and CDR2 SNEGSKA (reference sequence). CDR3 DNA: TGCAGTGCTAGAGATCAGGGAGGGAAAGGCAATCAGCCCCAGCATTTT. It yields the protein CSARDQGGKGNQPQHF.

This clonotype was observed at least ten times. The V gene is TRBV6-1, the J gene TRBJ2-5, with a weak D call TRBD2 (7 bases). The CDR3 runs 12 residues. Between the trimmed V and J ends, which lost 6 bases and 4 bases, there was a span of 9 bases. Germline CDR1 is MNHNS and CDR2 is SASEGT. The CDR3 here is CASRRGGETQYF. For the CDR3, the DNA is TGTGCCAGCAGGAGGGGGGGAGAGACCCAGTACTTC.

This clonotype was observed many times. The V gene is TRBV11-2, the J gene TRBJ2-2; D unresolved. CDR3 size: 13 residues. The ends were cut back, 4 bases at V and 8 bases at J, with 11 bases in the middle. In germline, CDR1 is SGHAT, CDR2 FQNNGV. The CDR3 bases are TGTGCCAGCAGCTCTGATTGGGCTGGGGAGCTGTTTTTT. Its translation is CASSSDWAGELFF. Complete variable domain (other parts from reference TRBV11-2 and TRBJ2-2): EAGVAQSPRYKIIEKRQSVAFWCNPISGHATLYWYQQILGQGPKLLIQFQNNGVVDDSQLPKDRFSAERLKGVDSTLKIQPAKLEDSAVYLCASSSDWAGELFFGEGSRLTVL.

Concerning this clonotype: Sequence at one end of the junction differs from germline and may be a read error. The V call is TRBV29-1, the J call TRBJ1-1; D uncertain. The V gene's germline CDR1 is SQVTM and CDR2 ANQGSEA. The CDR3 is 10 amino acids. The CDR3 sequence: CIVYHTEAFF. The CDR3 region has the DNA TGCATCGTTTACCACACGGAAGCTTTCTTT.

This chain joins TRBV28 and TRBJ2-7; D possibly corresponds to TRBD1 (6 bases). The V gene lost 10 bases and the J gene lost 3 bases, with 19 bases spanning the gap. This CDR3 has 14 residues. Germline assignment: CDR1 MDHEN and CDR2 SYDVKM. This CDR3 reads CATLEAYRDYEQYF. DNA for the CDR3: TGTGCCACCCTTGAGGCCTACAGGGACTACGAGCAGTACTTC.